The clone carrying this TCR beta chain was counted only a few times. The data are from a study of blood T cell repertoires in COVID-19. Data came from immunoSEQ multiplex PCR; TCRdb stores just in-frame clones and leaves some out. The sample holds around 300,000 clones, around four fifths seen once. The CDR3 is 13 residues long. J lost 6 bases, V lost 5 bases, and 5 bases had no gene match. The source material was peripheral blood. The chain recombines TRBV12-3 or TRBV12-4 with TRBJ1-1; 8 nucleotides match TRBD1. The sequence came from a man aged 25-45 years with active or convalescent COVID-19. CDR3 nucleotides: TGTGCCAGCAGTCCAGGACAGGGTTCTGAAGCTTTCTTT. Translated, it gives CASSPGQGSEAFF.